A selection of T cell receptor beta chains follows, all from one sample in a study of a mutant IDH1 vaccine in newly diagnosed glioma. For these TCRs, the target antigens are not known. Generated by immunoSEQ multiplex PCR, the TCRdb table keeps only in-frame clones and is missing some. This sample has about 36,000 clones, with under 90% found just once. The source was peripheral blood mononuclear cells (PBMCs), collected from a glioma patient whose treatment included an IDH1 peptide vaccine. The origin of the receptors is a woman aged 25 to 39 with glioma. Some clones in this sample may be carry-over from other donors' samples. The CDR3 runs from the conserved cysteine through the conserved F or W.

V gene: TRBV6-1
J gene: TRBJ2-7
CDR3 protein: CASSPTRTSYEQYF

V gene: TRBV18
J gene: TRBJ2-7
CDR3 protein: CASSPGYEQYF

V gene: TRBV10-3
J gene: TRBJ2-3
CDR3 protein: CAISEAREIDTQYF

V gene: TRBV18
J gene: TRBJ2-2
CDR3 protein: CASSPIAGGGTGELFF

V gene: TRBV18
J gene: TRBJ2-1
CDR3 protein: CASSPGSSRTEPYNEQFF

V gene: TRBV4-1
J gene: TRBJ1-1
CDR3 protein: CASSQDWGGSNAEAFF

V gene: TRBV29-1
J gene: TRBJ1-1
CDR3 protein: CSVRWGFEAFF

V gene: TRBV5-1
J gene: TRBJ2-5
CDR3 protein: CASSSWTGRGETQYF

V gene: TRBV11-2
J gene: TRBJ2-7
CDR3 protein: CASSPRPGGAGYEQYF

V gene: TRBV15
J gene: TRBJ2-7
CDR3 protein: CATSRGNRGPDEQYF

V gene: TRBV29-1
J gene: TRBJ1-1
CDR3 protein: CSVDWGVTEAFF

V gene: TRBV6-5
J gene: TRBJ2-7
CDR3 protein: CASSSTVYEQYF

V gene: TRBV6-5
J gene: TRBJ2-1
CDR3 protein: CASSDRLTIEQFF

V gene: TRBV5-6
J gene: TRBJ2-7
CDR3 protein: CASSLGDIDSYEQYF

V gene: TRBV7-8
J gene: TRBJ2-7
CDR3 protein: CASSSGLAGARGSYEQYF

V gene: TRBV15
J gene: TRBJ2-7
CDR3 protein: CATSRDPGRDSYEQYF

V gene: TRBV7-8
J gene: TRBJ2-7
CDR3 protein: CASSLAGQGYYEQYF

V gene: TRBV5-6
J gene: TRBJ2-7
CDR3 protein: CASSFPGTGSYEQYF

V gene: TRBV10-1
J gene: TRBJ2-2
CDR3 protein: CASSDRVTGELFF

V gene: TRBV19
J gene: TRBJ2-1
CDR3 protein: CASSPGASGMPTEDEQFF

V gene: TRBV6-5
J gene: TRBJ2-7
CDR3 protein: CASSYSRAGYEQYF

V gene: TRBV30
J gene: TRBJ2-1
CDR3 protein: CAWSGGGFSGASSYNEQFF

V gene: TRBV6-5
J gene: TRBJ1-1
CDR3 protein: CASSYGPNTEAFF

V gene: TRBV6-1
J gene: TRBJ2-7
CDR3 protein: CASSARTGAYEQYF

V gene: TRBV19
J gene: TRBJ2-7
CDR3 protein: CASSPGTGYEQYF

V gene: TRBV30
J gene: TRBJ2-1
CDR3 protein: CAWRAQRYPYNEQFF

V gene: TRBV6-5
J gene: TRBJ2-7
CDR3 protein: CASSYSRGGEQYF

V gene: TRBV11-3
J gene: TRBJ2-3
CDR3 protein: CASSLVPAGETDTQYF

V gene: TRBV7-7
J gene: TRBJ2-3
CDR3 protein: CASSLRDTSTDTQYF

V gene: TRBV28
J gene: TRBJ2-1
CDR3 protein: CASSPLAGVGEQLF

V gene: TRBV6-1
J gene: TRBJ2-5
CDR3 protein: CASTFWGETQYF

V gene: TRBV6-1
J gene: TRBJ2-7
CDR3 protein: CASSVSGRNYEQYF

V gene: TRBV19
J gene: TRBJ1-4
CDR3 protein: CASSIARGGATNEKLFF

V gene: TRBV4-1
J gene: TRBJ2-3
CDR3 protein: CASRPPGQGVNSTDTQYF

V gene: TRBV11-3
J gene: TRBJ1-1
CDR3 protein: CASSLQDRDTEAFF

V gene: TRBV9
J gene: TRBJ1-4
CDR3 protein: CASSDTGGTNEKLFF

V gene: TRBV6-4
J gene: TRBJ2-1
CDR3 protein: CASSPGTSGYEQFF